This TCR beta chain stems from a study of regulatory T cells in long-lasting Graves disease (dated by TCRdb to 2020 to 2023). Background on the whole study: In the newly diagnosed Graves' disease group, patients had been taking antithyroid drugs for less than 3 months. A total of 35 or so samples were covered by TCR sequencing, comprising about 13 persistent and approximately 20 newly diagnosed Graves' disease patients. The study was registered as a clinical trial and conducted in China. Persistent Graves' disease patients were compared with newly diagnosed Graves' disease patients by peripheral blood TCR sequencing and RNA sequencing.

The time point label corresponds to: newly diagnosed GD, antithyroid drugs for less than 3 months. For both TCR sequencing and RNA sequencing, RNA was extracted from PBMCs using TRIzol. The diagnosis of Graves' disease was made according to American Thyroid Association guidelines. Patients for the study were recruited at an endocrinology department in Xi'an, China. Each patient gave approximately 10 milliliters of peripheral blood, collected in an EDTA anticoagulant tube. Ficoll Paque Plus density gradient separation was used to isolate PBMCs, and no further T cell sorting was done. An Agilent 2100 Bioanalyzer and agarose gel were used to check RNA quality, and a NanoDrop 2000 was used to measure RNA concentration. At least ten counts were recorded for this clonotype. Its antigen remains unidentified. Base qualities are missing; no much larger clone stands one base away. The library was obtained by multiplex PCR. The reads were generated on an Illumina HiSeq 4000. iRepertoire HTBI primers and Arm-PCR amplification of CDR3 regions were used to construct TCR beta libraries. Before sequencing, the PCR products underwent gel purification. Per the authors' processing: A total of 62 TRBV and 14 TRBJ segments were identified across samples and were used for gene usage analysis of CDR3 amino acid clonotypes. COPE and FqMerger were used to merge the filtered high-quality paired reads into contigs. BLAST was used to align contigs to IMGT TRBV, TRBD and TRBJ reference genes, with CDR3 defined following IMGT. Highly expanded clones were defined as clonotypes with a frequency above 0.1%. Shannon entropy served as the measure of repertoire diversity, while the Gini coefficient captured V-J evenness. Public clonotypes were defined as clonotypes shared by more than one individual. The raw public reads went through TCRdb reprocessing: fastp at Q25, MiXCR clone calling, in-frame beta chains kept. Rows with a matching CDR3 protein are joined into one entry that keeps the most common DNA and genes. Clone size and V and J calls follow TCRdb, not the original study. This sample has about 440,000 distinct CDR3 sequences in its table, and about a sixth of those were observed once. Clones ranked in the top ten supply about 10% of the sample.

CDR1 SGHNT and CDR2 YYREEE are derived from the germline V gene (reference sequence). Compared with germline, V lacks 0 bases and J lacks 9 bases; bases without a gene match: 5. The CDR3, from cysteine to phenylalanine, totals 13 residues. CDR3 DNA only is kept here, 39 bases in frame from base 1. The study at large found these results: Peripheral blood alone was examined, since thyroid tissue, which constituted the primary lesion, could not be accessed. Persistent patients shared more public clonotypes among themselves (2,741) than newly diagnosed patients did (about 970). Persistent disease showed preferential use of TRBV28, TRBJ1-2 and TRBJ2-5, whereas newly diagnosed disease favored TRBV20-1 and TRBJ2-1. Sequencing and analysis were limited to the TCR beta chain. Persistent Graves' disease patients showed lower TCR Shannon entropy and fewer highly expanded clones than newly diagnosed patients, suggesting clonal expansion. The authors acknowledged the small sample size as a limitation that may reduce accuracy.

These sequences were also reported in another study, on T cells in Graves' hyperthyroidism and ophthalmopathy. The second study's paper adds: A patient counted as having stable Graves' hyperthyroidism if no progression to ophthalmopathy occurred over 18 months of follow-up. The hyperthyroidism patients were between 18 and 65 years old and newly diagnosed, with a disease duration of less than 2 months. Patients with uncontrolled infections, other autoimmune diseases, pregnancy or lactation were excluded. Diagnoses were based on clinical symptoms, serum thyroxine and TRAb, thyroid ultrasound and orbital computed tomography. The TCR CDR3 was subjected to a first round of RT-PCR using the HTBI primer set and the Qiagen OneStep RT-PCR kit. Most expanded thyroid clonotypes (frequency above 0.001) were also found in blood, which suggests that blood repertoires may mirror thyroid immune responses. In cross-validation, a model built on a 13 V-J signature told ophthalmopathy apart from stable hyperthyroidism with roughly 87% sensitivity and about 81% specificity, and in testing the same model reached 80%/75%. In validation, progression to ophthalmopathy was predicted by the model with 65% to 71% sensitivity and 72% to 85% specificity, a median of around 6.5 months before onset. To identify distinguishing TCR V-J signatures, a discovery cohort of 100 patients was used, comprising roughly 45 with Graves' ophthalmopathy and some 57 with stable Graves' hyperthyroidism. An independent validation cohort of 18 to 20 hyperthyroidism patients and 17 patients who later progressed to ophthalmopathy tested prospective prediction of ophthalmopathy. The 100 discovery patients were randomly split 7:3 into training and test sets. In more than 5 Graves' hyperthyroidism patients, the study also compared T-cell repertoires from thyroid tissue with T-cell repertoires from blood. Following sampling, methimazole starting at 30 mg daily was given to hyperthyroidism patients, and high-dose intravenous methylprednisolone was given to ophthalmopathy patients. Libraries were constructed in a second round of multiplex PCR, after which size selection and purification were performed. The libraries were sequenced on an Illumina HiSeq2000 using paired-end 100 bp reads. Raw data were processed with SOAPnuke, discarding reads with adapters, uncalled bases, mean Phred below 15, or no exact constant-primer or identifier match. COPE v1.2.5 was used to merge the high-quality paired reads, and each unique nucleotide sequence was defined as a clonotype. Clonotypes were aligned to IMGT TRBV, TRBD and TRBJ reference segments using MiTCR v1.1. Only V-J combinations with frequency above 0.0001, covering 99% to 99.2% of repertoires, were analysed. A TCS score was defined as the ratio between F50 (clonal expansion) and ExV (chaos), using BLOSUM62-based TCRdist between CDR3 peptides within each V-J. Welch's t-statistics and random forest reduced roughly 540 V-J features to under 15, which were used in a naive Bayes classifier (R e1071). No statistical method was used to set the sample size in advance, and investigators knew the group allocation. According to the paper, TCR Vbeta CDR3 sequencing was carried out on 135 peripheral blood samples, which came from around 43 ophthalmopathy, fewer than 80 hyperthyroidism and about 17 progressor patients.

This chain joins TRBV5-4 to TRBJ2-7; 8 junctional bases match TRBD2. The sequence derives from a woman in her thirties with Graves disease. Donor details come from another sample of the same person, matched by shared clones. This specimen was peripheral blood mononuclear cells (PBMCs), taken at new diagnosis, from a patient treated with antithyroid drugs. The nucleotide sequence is TGTGCCAGCAGCTTGGACGGGACTAGGTGGCAGTACTTC. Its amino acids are CASSLDGTRWQYF.